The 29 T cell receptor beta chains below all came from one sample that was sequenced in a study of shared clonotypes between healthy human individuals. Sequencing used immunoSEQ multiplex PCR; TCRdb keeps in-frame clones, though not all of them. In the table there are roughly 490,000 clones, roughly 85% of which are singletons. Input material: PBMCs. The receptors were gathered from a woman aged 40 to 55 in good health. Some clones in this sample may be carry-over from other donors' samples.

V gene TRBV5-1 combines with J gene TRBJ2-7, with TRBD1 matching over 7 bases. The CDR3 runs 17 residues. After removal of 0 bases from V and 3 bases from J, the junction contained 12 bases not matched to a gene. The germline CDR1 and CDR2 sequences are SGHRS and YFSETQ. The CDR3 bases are TGCGCCAGCAGCTTGGGGGGAACAGGGGTGAGGAACTACGAGCAGTACTTC. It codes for CASSLGGTGVRNYEQYF.

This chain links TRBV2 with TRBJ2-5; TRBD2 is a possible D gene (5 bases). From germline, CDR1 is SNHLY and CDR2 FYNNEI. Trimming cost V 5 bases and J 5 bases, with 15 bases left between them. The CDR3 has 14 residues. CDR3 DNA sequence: TGTGCCAGCAGTCGGCTTTACCCGGGGGAGACCCAGTACTTC. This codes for CASSRLYPGETQYF.

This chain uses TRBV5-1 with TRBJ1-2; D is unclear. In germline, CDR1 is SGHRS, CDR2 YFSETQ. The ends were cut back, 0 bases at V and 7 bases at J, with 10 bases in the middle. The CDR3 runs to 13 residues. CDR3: CASSLAGDVGYTF. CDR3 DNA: TGCGCCAGCAGCTTGGCCGGGGATGTTGGCTACACCTTC.

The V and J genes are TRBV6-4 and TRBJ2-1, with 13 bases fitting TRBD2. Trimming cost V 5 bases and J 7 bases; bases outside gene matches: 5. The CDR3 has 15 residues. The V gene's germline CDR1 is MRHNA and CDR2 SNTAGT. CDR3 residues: CASSHGTSGINEQFF. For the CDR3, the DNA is TGTGCCAGCAGTCACGGGACTAGCGGGATAAATGAGCAGTTCTTC.

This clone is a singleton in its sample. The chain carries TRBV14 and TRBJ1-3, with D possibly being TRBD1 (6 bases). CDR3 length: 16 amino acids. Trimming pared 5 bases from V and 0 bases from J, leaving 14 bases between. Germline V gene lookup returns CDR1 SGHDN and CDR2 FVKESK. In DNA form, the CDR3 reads TGTGCCAGCAGCGACGACAGGCCGGGCTCTGGAAACACCATATATTTT. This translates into CASSDDRPGSGNTIYF.

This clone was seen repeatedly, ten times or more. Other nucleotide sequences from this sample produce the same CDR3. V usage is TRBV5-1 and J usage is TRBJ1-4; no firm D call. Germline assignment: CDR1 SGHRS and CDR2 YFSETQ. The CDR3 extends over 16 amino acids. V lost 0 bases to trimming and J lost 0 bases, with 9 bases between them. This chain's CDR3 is CASSLGGQATNEKLFF. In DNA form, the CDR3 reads TGCGCCAGCAGCTTGGGAGGCCAGGCAACTAATGAAAAACTGTTTTTT. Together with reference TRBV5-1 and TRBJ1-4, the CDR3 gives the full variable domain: KAGVTQTPRYLIKTRGQQVTLSCSPISGHRSVSWYQQTPGQGLQFLFEYFSETQRNKGNFPGRFSGRQFSNSRSEMNVSTLELGDSALYLCASSLGGQATNEKLFFGSGTQLSVL.

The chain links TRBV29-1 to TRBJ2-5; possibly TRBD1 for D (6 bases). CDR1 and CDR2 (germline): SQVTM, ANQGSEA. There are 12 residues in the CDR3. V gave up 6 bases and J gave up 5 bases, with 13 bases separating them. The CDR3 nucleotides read TGCAGCGTCCTTGGGGGCAAGGAGACCCAGTACTTC. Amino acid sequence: CSVLGGKETQYF.

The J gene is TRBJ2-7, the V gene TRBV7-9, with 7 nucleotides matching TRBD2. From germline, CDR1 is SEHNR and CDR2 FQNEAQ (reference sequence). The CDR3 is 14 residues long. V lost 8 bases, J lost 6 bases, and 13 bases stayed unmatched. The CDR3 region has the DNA TGTGCCAGCGCCGGCACGGGAGGAAAGTTCGAGCAGTACTTC. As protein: CASAGTGGKFEQYF.

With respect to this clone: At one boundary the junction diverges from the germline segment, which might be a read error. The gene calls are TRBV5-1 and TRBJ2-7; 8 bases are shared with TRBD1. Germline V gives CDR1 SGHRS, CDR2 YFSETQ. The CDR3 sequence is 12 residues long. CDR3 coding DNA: TGCGCCAGCAGCCTGACCAGGGGGCTCTCCCGATTC. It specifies CASSLTRGLSRF. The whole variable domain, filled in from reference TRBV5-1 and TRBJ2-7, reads KAGVTQTPRYLIKTRGQQVTLSCSPISGHRSVSWYQQTPGQGLQFLFEYFSETQRNKGNFPGRFSGRQFSNSRSEMNVSTLELGDSALYLCASSLTRGLSRFGPGTRLTVT.

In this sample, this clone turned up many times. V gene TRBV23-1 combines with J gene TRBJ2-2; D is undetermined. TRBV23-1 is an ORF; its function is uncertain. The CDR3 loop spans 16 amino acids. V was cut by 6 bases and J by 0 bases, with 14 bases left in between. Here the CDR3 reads CASREIQYANTGELFF. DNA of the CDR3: TGCGCCAGCAGGGAAATACAGTATGCGAACACCGGGGAGCTGTTTTTT.

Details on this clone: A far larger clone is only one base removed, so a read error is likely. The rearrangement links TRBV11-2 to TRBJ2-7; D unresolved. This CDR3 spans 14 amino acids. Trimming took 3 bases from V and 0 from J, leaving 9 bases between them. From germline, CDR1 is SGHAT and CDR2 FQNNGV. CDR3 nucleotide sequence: TGTGCCAGCAGCTTCGGCCGGAGCTCCTACGAGCAGTACTTC. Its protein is CASSFGRSSYEQYF. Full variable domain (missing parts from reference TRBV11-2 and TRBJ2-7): EAGVAQSPRYKIIEKRQSVAFWCNPISGHATLYWYQQILGQGPKLLIQFQNNGVVDDSQLPKDRFSAERLKGVDSTLKIQPAKLEDSAVYLCASSFGRSSYEQYFGPGTRLTVT.

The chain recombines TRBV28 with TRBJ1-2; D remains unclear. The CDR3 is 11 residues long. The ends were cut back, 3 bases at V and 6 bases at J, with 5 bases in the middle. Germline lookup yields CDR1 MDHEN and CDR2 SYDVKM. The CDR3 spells CASSLGHGYTF. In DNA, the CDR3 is TGTGCCAGCAGTTTGGGTCATGGCTACACCTTC.

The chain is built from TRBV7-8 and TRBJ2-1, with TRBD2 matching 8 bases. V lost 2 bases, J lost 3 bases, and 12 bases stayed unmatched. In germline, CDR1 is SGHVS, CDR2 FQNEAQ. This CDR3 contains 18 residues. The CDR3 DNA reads TGTGCCAGCAGCTTAAAGGCCAGCCCGGGACTAGACTACAATGAGCAGTTCTTC. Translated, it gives CASSLKASPGLDYNEQFF.

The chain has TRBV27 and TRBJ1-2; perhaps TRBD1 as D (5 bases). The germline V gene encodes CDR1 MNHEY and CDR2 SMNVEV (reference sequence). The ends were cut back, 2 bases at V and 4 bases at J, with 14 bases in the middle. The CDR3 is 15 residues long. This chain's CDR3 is CASSLQVGGAYGYTF. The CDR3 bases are TGTGCCAGCAGTTTACAGGTCGGCGGGGCCTATGGCTACACCTTC.

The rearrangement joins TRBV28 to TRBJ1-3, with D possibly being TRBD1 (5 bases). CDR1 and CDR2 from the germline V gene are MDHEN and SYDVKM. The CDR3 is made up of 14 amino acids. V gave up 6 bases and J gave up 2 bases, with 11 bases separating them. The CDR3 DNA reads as TGTGCCAGCAGCCTCCTGGGGGCTGGAAACACCATATATTTT. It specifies CASSLLGAGNTIYF.

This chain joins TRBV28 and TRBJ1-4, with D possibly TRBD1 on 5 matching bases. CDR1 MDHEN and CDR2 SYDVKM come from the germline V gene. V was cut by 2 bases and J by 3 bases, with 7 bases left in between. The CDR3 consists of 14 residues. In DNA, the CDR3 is TGTGCCAGCAGTTTACAAGGGGCTAATGAAAAACTGTTTTTT. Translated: CASSLQGANEKLFF.

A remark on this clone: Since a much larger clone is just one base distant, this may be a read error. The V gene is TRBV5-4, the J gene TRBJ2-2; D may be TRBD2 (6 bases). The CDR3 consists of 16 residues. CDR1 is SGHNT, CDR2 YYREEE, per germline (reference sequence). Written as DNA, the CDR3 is TGTGCCAGCAGCTTGGGGGCGGGATCGAACGCCGGGGAGCTGTTTTTT. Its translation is CASSLGAGSNAGELFF.

The CDR3 nucleotides are TGTGCCAGCAGCCCAGTAGGACTAGCCGACGAGCAGTACTTC. Translated, it gives CASSPVGLADEQYF. This chain uses TRBV11-2 with TRBJ2-7, with 8 bases matching TRBD2. The CDR3 covers 14 residues. J gave up 5 bases and V 5 bases, and 8 bases lay outside the gene matches. Germline loops: CDR1 SGHAT, CDR2 FQNNGV.

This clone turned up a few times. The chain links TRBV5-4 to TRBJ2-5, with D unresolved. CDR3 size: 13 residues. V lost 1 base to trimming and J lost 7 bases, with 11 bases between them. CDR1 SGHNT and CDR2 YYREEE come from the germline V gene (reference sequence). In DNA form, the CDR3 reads TGTGCCAGCAGCTTGTCACCTCCGGGGACCCAGTACTTC. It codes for CASSLSPPGTQYF.

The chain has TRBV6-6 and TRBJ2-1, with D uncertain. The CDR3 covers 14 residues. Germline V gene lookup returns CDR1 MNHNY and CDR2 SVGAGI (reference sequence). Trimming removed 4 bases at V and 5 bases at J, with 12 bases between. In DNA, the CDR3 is TGTGCCAGCAGTTCCTGGACGAGAAACAATGAGCAGTTCTTC. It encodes CASSSWTRNNEQFF.

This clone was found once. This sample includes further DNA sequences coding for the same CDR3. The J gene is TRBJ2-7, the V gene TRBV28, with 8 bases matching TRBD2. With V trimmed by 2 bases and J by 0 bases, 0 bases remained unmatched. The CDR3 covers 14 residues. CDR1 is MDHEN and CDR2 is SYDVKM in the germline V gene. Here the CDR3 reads CASSLAGGSYEQYF. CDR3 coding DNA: TGTGCCAGCAGTTTAGCGGGAGGCTCCTACGAGCAGTACTTC.

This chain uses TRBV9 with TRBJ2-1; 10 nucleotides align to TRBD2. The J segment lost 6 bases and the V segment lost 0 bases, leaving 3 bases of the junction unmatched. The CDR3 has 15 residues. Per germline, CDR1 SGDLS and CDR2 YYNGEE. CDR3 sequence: CASSVVASGSNEQFF. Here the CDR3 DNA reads TGTGCCAGCAGCGTAGTGGCTAGCGGGAGCAATGAGCAGTTCTTC.

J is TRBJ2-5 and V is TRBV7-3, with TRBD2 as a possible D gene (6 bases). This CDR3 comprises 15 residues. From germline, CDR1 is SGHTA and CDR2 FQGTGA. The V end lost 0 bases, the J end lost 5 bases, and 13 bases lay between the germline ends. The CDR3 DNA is TGTGCCAGCAGCTTAACGGCAGGAGGGGAGGAGACCCAGTACTTC. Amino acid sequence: CASSLTAGGEETQYF. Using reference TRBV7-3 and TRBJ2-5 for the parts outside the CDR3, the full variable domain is GAGVSQTPSNKVTEKGKYVELRCDPISGHTALYWYRQSLGQGPEFLIYFQGTGAADDSGLPNDRFFAVRPEGSVSTLKIQRTERGDSAVYLCASSLTAGGEETQYFGPGTRLLVL.

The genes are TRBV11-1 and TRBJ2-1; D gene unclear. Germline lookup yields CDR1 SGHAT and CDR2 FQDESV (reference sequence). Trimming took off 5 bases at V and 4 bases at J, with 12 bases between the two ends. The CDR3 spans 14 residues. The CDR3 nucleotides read TGTGCCAGCAGCCAAAGGACGGTTTACAATGAGCAGTTCTTC. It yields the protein CASSQRTVYNEQFF.

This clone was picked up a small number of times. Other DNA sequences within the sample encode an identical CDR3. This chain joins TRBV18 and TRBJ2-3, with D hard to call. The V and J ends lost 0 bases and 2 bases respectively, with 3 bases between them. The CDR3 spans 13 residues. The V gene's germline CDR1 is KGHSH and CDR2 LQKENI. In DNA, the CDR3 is TGTGCCAGCTCACCACCGTCCACAGATACGCAGTATTTT. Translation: CASSPPSTDTQYF.

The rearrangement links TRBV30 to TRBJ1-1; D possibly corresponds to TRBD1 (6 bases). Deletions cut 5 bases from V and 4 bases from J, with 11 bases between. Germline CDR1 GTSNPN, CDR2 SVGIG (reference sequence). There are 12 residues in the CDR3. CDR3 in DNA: TGTGCCTGGTCTACAGGGAGCACTGAAGCTTTCTTT. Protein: CAWSTGSTEAFF.

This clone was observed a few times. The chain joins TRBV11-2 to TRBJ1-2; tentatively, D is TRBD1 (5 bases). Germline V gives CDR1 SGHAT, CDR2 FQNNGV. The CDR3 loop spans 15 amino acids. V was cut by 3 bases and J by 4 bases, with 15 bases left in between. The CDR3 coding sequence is TGTGCCAGCAGCTTGGGGGGGTCGGCGGGCTATGGCTACACCTTC. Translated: CASSLGGSAGYGYTF.

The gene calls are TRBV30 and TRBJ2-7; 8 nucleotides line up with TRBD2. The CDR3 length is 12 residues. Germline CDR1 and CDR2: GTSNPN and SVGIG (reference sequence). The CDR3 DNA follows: TGTGCTGGAGCGGGAGCGTCGTACGAGCAGTACTTC. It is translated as CAGAGASYEQYF.

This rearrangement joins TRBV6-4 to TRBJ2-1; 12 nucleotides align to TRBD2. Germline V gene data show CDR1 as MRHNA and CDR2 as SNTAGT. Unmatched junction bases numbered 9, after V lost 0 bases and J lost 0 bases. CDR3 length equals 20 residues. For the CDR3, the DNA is TGTGCCAGCAGTGACTCGAGTCTAGCGGGAGGGCCGGGCTCCTACAATGAGCAGTTCTTC. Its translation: CASSDSSLAGGPGSYNEQFF.